Reported below is one T cell receptor (beta chain). Its matching antigen is unknown. The data derive from a study of T-cell reconstitution after alpha-beta-depleted transplantation in children. Germline CDR1 and CDR2: SQVTM and ANQGSEA. CDR3 length equals 12 residues. V was shortened by 4 bases and J by 6 bases, with 13 bases between the two germline ends. Construction of the TCRbeta library involved unique molecular identifiers. TCRdb ran MiXCR on the PCR reads and lists one entry per CDR3 protein. The sample includes approximately 500,000 distinct CDR3 sequences, under 12% of them seen just once. Whole-study findings and limits: Two months or so post-transplant, alpha-beta T cells reportedly derived from several hundred expanded graft clones. Certain patients had high TCRbeta diversity at day 60, and it came from recipient T cells and thymic progenitors that survived. Newly made T cells mostly supplied T-cell counts and diversity one year after transplant.

The sample here was PBMCs, taken before TCRalphabeta/CD19-depleted stem cell transplant. V usage is TRBV29-1 and J usage is TRBJ2-7, with a possible D match to TRBD2 (6 bases). This TCR was sampled from a child aged 2-9 years with inherited bone marrow failure, due to receive a stem cell transplant. Written as DNA, the CDR3 is TGCAGCGTTGGTGATAGCGGCCTCGAGCAGTACTTC. This codes for CSVGDSGLEQYF.